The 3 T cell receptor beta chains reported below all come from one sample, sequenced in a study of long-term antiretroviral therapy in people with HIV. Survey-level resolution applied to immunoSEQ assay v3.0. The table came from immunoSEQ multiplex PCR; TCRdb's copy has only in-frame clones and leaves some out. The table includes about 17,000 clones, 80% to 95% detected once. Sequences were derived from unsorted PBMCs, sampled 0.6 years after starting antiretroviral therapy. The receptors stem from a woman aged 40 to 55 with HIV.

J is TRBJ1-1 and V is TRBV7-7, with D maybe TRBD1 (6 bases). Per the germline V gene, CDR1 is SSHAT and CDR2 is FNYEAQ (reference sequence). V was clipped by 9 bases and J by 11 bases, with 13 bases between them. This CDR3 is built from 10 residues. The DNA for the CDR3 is TGTGCCAGATTTCCTAGGGGGGCTTTCTTT. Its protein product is CARFPRGAFF.

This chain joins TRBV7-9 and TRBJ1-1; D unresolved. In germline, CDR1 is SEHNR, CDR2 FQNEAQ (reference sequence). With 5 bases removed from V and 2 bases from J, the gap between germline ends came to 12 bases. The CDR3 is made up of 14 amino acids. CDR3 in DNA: TGTGCCAGCAGCACTCCGGGCCATAACACTGAAGCTTTCTTT. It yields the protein CASSTPGHNTEAFF.

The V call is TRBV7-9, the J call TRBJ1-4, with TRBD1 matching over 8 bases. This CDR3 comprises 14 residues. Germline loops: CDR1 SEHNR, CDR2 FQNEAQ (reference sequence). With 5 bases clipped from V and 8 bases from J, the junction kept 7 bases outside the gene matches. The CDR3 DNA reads TGTGCCAGCAGCGAAGGACAGGGTAGAGAAAAACTGTTTTTT. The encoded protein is CASSEGQGREKLFF.